These 10 T cell receptor beta chains originate from one sample sequenced in a study of control samples from healthy donors and cancer patients. Produced via immunoSEQ multiplex PCR; TCRdb's table is partial and in-frame only. Of around 150,000 clones listed, roughly 90% are singletons. Sequences were obtained from blood. These receptor sequences come from a man aged 25 to 40 in good health.

The chain has TRBV6-2 or TRBV6-3 and TRBJ2-1, with D possibly TRBD1 on 5 matching bases. Trimming removed 0 bases from V and 13 bases from J, with 22 bases in between. CDR1 is MNHEY, CDR2 SVGEGT, per germline. The CDR3 loop spans 16 amino acids. CDR3 nucleotides: TGTGCCAGCAGTTACTCGAGAGGACAACTCTACCTTGGCCAGTTCTTC. Its translation is CASSYSRGQLYLGQFF.

This chain links TRBV19 with TRBJ2-3; 14 bases line up with TRBD2. This CDR3 is built from 19 residues. The germline V gene encodes CDR1 LNHDA and CDR2 SQIVND (reference sequence). Losses at the gene ends were 6 bases for V and 0 bases for J; bases not matched to a gene: 11. CDR3 in amino acids: CASSPNGLAGGVSTDTQYF. For the CDR3, the DNA is TGTGCCAGTAGCCCAAACGGACTAGCGGGGGGAGTTAGCACAGATACGCAGTATTTT.

This chain links TRBV5-1 with TRBJ2-5; 10 positions match TRBD2. J lost 1 base, V lost 0 bases, and 3 bases had no gene match. The germline CDR1 and CDR2 sequences are SGHRS and YFSETQ. This CDR3 is built from 16 residues. The CDR3 here is CASSLGSSGSQETQYF. The DNA for the CDR3 is TGCGCCAGCAGCTTGGGTTCTAGCGGGAGCCAAGAGACCCAGTACTTC.

This clone was seen only once. The chain carries TRBV2 and TRBJ2-5, with 7 bases identical to TRBD2. Per the germline V gene, CDR1 is SNHLY and CDR2 is FYNNEI. This CDR3 is built from 14 residues. V was pared by 7 bases and J by 5 bases, with 10 bases of the junction left unmatched. CDR3 protein: CASIPRDYRETQYF. CDR3 in DNA: TGTGCCAGCATTCCTCGGGACTATAGGGAGACCCAGTACTTC.

This chain connects TRBV19 to TRBJ2-5; 12 bases are a match to TRBD2. The V gene's germline CDR1 is LNHDA and CDR2 SQIVND (reference sequence). CDR3 length equals 16 residues. V gave up 5 bases and J gave up 7 bases; unmatched junction bases: 11. Written as DNA, the CDR3 is TGTGCCAGTAGTCCGCGACTAGCGGGGGTGCAGGGGACCCAGTACTTC. The encoded protein is CASSPRLAGVQGTQYF.

This chain links TRBV7-3 with TRBJ2-1; D possibly corresponds to TRBD1 (5 bases). The V and J ends lost 1 base and 8 bases respectively, with 15 bases between them. This CDR3 is 15 amino acids long. The V gene's germline CDR1 is SGHTA and CDR2 FQGTGA. CDR3 sequence reads: CASSLRMAGLDEQFF. In DNA form, the CDR3 reads TGTGCCAGCAGCTTAAGAATGGCAGGGCTGGATGAGCAGTTCTTC.

This sequence joins TRBV23-1 and TRBJ1-5, with 9 positions matching TRBD1. TRBV23-1 falls under the ORF class, with uncertain function. There are 20 residues in the CDR3. V was pared by 4 bases and J by 3 bases, with 19 bases of the junction left unmatched. The CDR3 DNA follows: TGCGCCAGCAGTCGCCCCCCTCCGGGACAGGGTTCCCTACTCAATCAGCCCCAGCATTTT. It specifies CASSRPPPGQGSLLNQPQHF.

Written as DNA, the CDR3 is TGTGCCAGCAGTTTCGCGGGGGGCCTATACAATGAGCAGTTCTTC. Translating it yields CASSFAGGLYNEQFF. This chain uses TRBV28 with TRBJ2-1; 8 bases are a match to TRBD2. V trimming: 3 bases; J trimming: 4 bases; junction bases outside the gene matches: 5. CDR1 and CDR2 (germline): MDHEN, SYDVKM. This CDR3 comprises 15 residues.

The J gene is TRBJ2-2, the V gene TRBV19; D uncertain. Trimming left V 3 bases short and J 6 bases short, with 8 bases between. Germline values: CDR1 LNHDA, CDR2 SQIVND (reference sequence). The CDR3 extends over 13 amino acids. The CDR3: CASSILIAGELFF. In DNA, the CDR3 is TGTGCCAGTAGTATTCTGATCGCCGGGGAGCTGTTTTTT.

This chain uses TRBV19 with TRBJ1-2; a possible D gene is TRBD1 (5 bases). The CDR3 spans 16 residues. Germline V lookup: CDR1 LNHDA, CDR2 SQIVND (reference sequence). V gave up 4 bases and J gave up 0 bases, with 15 bases separating them. In DNA, the CDR3 is TGTGCCAGTAGTAGACTTGACCCGGGACCTAACTATGGCTACACCTTC. It yields the protein CASSRLDPGPNYGYTF.